The rows below give T cell receptor beta chains drawn from one sample of a study of blood T cell repertoires in COVID-19. Clones were read by immunoSEQ multiplex PCR, and TCRdb kept only the in-frame ones, dropping some. The profile shows about 180,000 clones, 85% to 90% of them singletons. Material: PBMCs or T cells enriched from blood (not recorded which). Receptors originate from a man aged 40-49 years who had recovered from COVID-19. Both conserved end residues are part of each CDR3. D genes are given only for firm matches. Expanded clones are given a class, and other clones once, few, many or no size at all.

TRBJ2-7	TRBD2	TRBV6-2/TRBV6-3	-	TGTGCCAGCAGTTACAATCGGTGGGCTAGCGGGAGATCTACACTAGGGTACGAGCAGTACTTC	CASSYNRWASGRSTLGYEQYF
TRBJ2-7	-	TRBV5-1	-	TGCGCCAGCAGCTTGAGATCCGGGTACGAGCAGTACTTC	CASSLRSGYEQYF
TRBJ2-3	-	TRBV5-1	-	TGCGCCAGCAGCCCTTGGGGGCAGATCACAGATACGCAGTATTTT	CASSPWGQITDTQYF
TRBJ1-1	-	TRBV6-6	-	TGTGCCAGCAGTGGGGGGGTGAACACTGAAGCTTTCTTT	CASSGGVNTEAFF
TRBJ1-6	TRBD1	TRBV2	-	TGTGCCAGCATCGGACAGGCAGGTTCACCCCTCCACTTT	CASIGQAGSPLHF
TRBJ1-1	-	TRBV28	-	TGTGCCAGCAGTCCCCGGGGGAGATCGAACACTGAAGCTTTCTTT	CASSPRGRSNTEAFF
TRBJ1-4	-	TRBV25-1	-	TGTGCCAGCAGTGATGGAGGGGAAAAACTGTTTTTT	CASSDGGEKLFF
TRBJ1-6	TRBD1	TRBV3-1/TRBV3-2	-	TGTGCCAGCAGCCAAGGGAGCCGACAGGGGGGATCACCCCTCCACTTT	CASSQGSRQGGSPLHF
TRBJ2-7	TRBD1	TRBV9	once	TGTGCCAGCAGCGTGGGCCAGGGGGCCCACGAGCAGTACTTC	CASSVGQGAHEQYF
TRBJ1-2	-	TRBV29-1	-	TGCAGCGTTGAGCGAGGAAATGGCTACACCTTC	CSVERGNGYTF
TRBJ1-2	-	TRBV20-1	-	TGCAGTGCTTCCCGTGACTATGGCTACACCTTC	CSASRDYGYTF
TRBJ2-7	-	TRBV23-1	-	TGCGCCAGCCCCGTCGGCGGGCAGGACCTACTAGACGAGCAGTACTTC	CASPVGGQDLLDEQYF
TRBJ1-2	TRBD1	TRBV5-1	-	TGCGCCAGCAGCCGGGACAGGAGCCTTCTGGGGGACTATGGCTACACCTTC	CASSRDRSLLGDYGYTF
TRBJ1-5	-	TRBV2	few	TGTGCCAGCAGTGAAGGGCAGGGGATAAGGAGCAATCAGCCCCAGCATTTT	CASSEGQGIRSNQPQHF
TRBJ2-4	TRBD1	TRBV2	-	TGTGCCAGCAGTCTACACAGGGGATTAGCCAAAAACATTCAGTACTTC	CASSLHRGLAKNIQYF
TRBJ2-1	TRBD1	TRBV10-1	-	TGCGCCAGCAGTGAAGGGACAGGCATATACAATGAGCAGTTCTTC	CASSEGTGIYNEQFF
TRBJ2-7	TRBD2	TRBV5-1	-	TGCGCCAGCAGCTGGGGACTAGCGGAAACTATCTACGAGCAGTACTTC	CASSWGLAETIYEQYF
TRBJ2-1	TRBD1	TRBV27	-	TGTGCCAGCAGTTTCCAGGAAGGACAGGGAGGCAATGAGCAGTTCTTC	CASSFQEGQGGNEQFF
TRBJ1-2	-	TRBV6-5	-	TGTGCCAGCAGTCCCTCGGGGGGGGTTAACTATGGCTACACCTTC	CASSPSGGVNYGYTF
TRBJ1-5	-	TRBV25-1	-	TGTGCCAGCAGTTTGCAGGGTTCAGGTCAGCCCCAGCATTTT	CASSLQGSGQPQHF
TRBJ2-5	TRBD2	TRBV28	-	TGTGCCAGCAGTTCTAGCGGGAGCCGGGAGACCCAGTACTTC	CASSSSGSRETQYF
TRBJ1-4	-	TRBV11-2	few	TGTGCCAGCAGCCGAACCCCCCGGTGGAATGAAAAACTGTTTTTT	CASSRTPRWNEKLFF